This entry concerns a single T cell receptor (beta chain). This clone's antigen is unknown. Per-base quality was not reported, and no clone a single base away is much larger than it. Systemically healthy Caucasian individuals from Russia, 35 to 40 in total and aged about 6 to 90 years, were included as donors. Approximately 9.3 milliliters of peripheral blood were drawn from each donor into EDTA-treated Vacutainer tubes. Ficoll-Paque density-gradient centrifugation was used to isolate PBMCs, with at least 6.5 million per sample. Total RNA, at least 5 micrograms per sample, was extracted from PBMCs with Trizol reagent. Naive CD45RAhigh/CD27high T cell percentages were measured by flow cytometry on a PBMC aliquot from every donor. The data derive from a study of blood T cells in healthy people across ages (dated by TCRdb to the mid-2010s). For the wider study: Template switching captured roughly one uniquely barcoded TCR beta cDNA molecule per two T cells in model experiments. Age-related changes in TCR beta repertoire diversity were measured in the study by deep sequencing normalized with unique cDNA molecular identifiers. Four age groups were formed from the donors: young (average approximately 15 years), middle-aged (approximately 40), aged (about 62) and long-lived (more than 75). To avoid experimental bias, donors of different ages were distributed randomly across sequencing lanes. Two additional independent replicas of 1 million unique cDNA reads from the same blood draw were analyzed for two donors (one aged 18 to 29 and one aged 80 or older).

Per the germline V gene (reference sequence), SGHKS is the CDR1 and YYEKEE is the CDR2. Spanning cysteine to phenylalanine, the CDR3 consists of 17 amino acids. Only CDR3 DNA is held: 51 bases, read in frame from base 1. V trim: 2 bases; J trim: 0 bases; unmatched bases: 5. Library prep was done by 5' RACE. Sequencing was performed on an Illumina HiSeq 2500. A second roughly 6 to 11 cycle PCR used a sample-barcoded 5' primer and a J-beta primer mix. A unique molecular identifier was introduced onto each TCR beta cDNA molecule by a template-switch 5' adaptor carrying 12 random nucleotides. At least 2.5 million CDR3-containing paired-end reads were obtained from each sample. First-strand cDNA synthesis was performed from all RNA using the Mint cDNA synthesis kit, with priming by a TRBC-specific oligonucleotide. Following uracil-DNA glycosylase treatment, all cDNA underwent a first 18-cycle PCR with the universal primers M1SS and BC2_uni_R. In the paper's pipeline: Each sample was normalized by randomly selecting 1 million high-quality reads, each carrying a distinct molecular identifier. Reads with shared molecular identifiers were discarded instead of being binned into consensus sequences. CDR3 identification, clonotype clustering and error correction used MiTCR with a Q25 quality threshold and the strictest error-elimination algorithm. A nonparametric unseen species model using Euler transformation provided a lower-bound estimate of total TCR beta diversity. TCRdb applied fastp at Q25 and MiXCR to the public reads, then kept only in-frame beta chains. Entries that share a CDR3 protein sequence are merged under the most common genes and DNA. What appears here as the V and J calls and clone size reflects TCRdb's work, not the paper's. This sample gives 700,000 or so distinct CDR3 sequences in total; about a fifth of them show up just once. The ten top clones hold approximately 20% of the sample.

The paper as a whole reports these results and caveats: Observed TCR beta diversity per million T cells fell roughly linearly with age, and a significant reduction was already apparent by age about 36. Total diversity estimates from one million sequenced T cells were considered lower bounds and underestimates. Bulk unsorted PBMC profiling prevented conclusive comparison of naive and antigen-experienced compartments. A strong correlation was found between observed TCR beta diversity and the percentage of naive T cells measured by flow cytometry. Compared with the aged group, the long-lived group had more naive CD4+ T cells, fewer expanded clones and increased TCR diversity, a pattern suggesting age selection. The CMV infection status of donors was not known, potentially confounding age-related changes in expanded clonotypes.

Sequencing was done on a sample of blood. The sequence was collected from a man between 65 and 85 years old in good health. The sequence is built from TRBV5-5 and TRBJ2-6; 7 central nucleotides agree with TRBD1. The CDR3 protein is CASSLVAGGSGANVLTF. The DNA sequence is as follows: TGTGCCAGCAGCTTAGTCGCAGGGGGCTCTGGGGCCAACGTCCTGACTTTC.